The source of this T cell receptor beta chain is a study of metastatic and nonmetastatic thyroid tumors. Across the whole study: Repertoires from malignant and benign thyroid patients were compared across blood and tumor or nodule tissue.

This clone is categorized as medium-sized. V lost 5 bases, J lost 5 bases, and 18 bases lay in between. The CDR3 is 15 amino acids. The germline V gene has CDR1 LNHDA and CDR2 SQIVND (reference sequence). Every patient was untreated before thyroid surgery. TCRdb re-clonotyped the PCR reads via MiXCR. This sample has around 18,000 clones, with approximately 31% found just once. The rearrangement joins TRBV19 to TRBJ1-2; D is perhaps TRBD1 (6 bases). The material sequenced was tumor tissue. This receptor was obtained from a male donor with papillary thyroid cancer or a benign thyroid nodule (not recorded which). Some clones in this sample may be carry-over from other donors' samples. CDR3 amino acids: CASSPPSQGRYGYTF. CDR3 coding DNA: TGTGCCAGTAGTCCCCCATCACAGGGTCGGTATGGCTACACCTTC.